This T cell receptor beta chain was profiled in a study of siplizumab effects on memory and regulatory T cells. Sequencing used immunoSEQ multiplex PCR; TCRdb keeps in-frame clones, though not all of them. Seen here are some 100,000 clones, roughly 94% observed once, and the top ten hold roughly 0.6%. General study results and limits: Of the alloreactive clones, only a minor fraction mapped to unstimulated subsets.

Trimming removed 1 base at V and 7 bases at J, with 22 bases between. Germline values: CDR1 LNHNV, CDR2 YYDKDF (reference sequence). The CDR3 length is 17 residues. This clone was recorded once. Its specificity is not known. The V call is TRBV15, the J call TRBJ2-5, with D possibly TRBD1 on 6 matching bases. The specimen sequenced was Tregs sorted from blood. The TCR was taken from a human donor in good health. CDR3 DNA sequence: TGTGCCACCAGCAGAGGGTCTCGACCAACAGGGTCCGGGACCCAGTACTTC. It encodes CATSRGSRPTGSGTQYF.